Listed below are T cell receptor beta chains from one sample, sequenced in a study of blood T cells in healthy people across ages. TCRdb redid the calling of the 5' RACE reads with MiXCR, one entry per CDR3 protein. This table has a few hundred thousand distinct CDR3 sequences, about 27% appearing once. A further study also used this sample, focusing on T cells of mothers and their children.

The sample taken for sequencing was blood. The receptors were gathered from a boy aged 2 to 10 in good health. CDR3s include the opening cysteine and the closing phenylalanine or tryptophan. The D gene is left open where the match is weak. Size tells how often a clone was seen (once, few, many) or the class of an expanded clone, and some rows leave it out.

length	size	V	D	J	DNA	CDR3
12	.	TRBV15	.	TRBJ1-5	TGTGCCACCAGCAGAGAAGTGGGACCCCAGCATTTT	CATSREVGPQHF
14	.	TRBV7-2	TRBD2	TRBJ2-5	TGTGCCAGCAGCATTAGCGGGAGGTCTCCGCCCCAGTACTTC	CASSISGRSPPQYF
18	few	TRBV10-3	TRBD2	TRBJ2-1	TGTGCCATCAGTGAGTCGACTAGCGGACGCAACTCCTACAATGAGCAGTTCTTC	CAISESTSGRNSYNEQFF
11	.	TRBV29-1	TRBD2	TRBJ2-3	TGCAGCAGTGGGCTAGCGGGGATCGGGTATTTT	CSSGLAGIGYF
21	few	TRBV6-2/TRBV6-3	TRBD2	TRBJ2-1	TGTGCCAGCAGTTACTCCAGCGGAACCAGCGGGAGGGCCAGTCCGTACAATGAGCAGTTCTTC	CASSYSSGTSGRASPYNEQFF
14	.	TRBV12-3/TRBV12-4	.	TRBJ1-2	TGTGCCAGCAGTCCCGGGAGCCCTAACTATGGCTACACCTTC	CASSPGSPNYGYTF
16	.	TRBV30	TRBD2	TRBJ2-1	TGTGCCTGGGCCCTTAGCGGGAGTGTCATTGGCAATGAGCAGTTCTTC	CAWALSGSVIGNEQFF
14	.	TRBV5-5	.	TRBJ1-4	TGTGCCAGCAGCTTCGGACCAGATAATGAAAAACTGTTTTTT	CASSFGPDNEKLFF
14	few	TRBV10-3	TRBD1	TRBJ2-7	TGTGCCATCAGTGCCGACAGGGGTCTTGTCGAGCAGTACTTC	CAISADRGLVEQYF
12	.	TRBV12-3/TRBV12-4	.	TRBJ1-2	TGTGCCAGCAGTTCAGGGGATCGTGGCTACACCTTC	CASSSGDRGYTF
15	.	TRBV7-9	.	TRBJ2-5	TGTGCCAGCAGCTTAGCGCGCGACACCCAAGAGACCCAGTACTTC	CASSLARDTQETQYF
13	.	TRBV5-1	.	TRBJ1-3	TGCGCCAGCAGCTCCGGCTCCGGAAACACCATATATTTT	CASSSGSGNTIYF
13	.	TRBV5-1	.	TRBJ2-1	TGCGCCAGCAGCTTCCCCGGGCTTAATGAGCAGTTCTTC	CASSFPGLNEQFF
14	.	TRBV20-1	.	TRBJ1-2	TGCAGTGCTAGAGATCCGGCAGGCTCCTATGGCTACACCTTC	CSARDPAGSYGYTF
14	few	TRBV15	.	TRBJ1-1	TGTGCCACCGACACCACCTTTGGGAACACTGAAGCTTTCTTT	CATDTTFGNTEAFF
17	.	TRBV6-5	TRBD2	TRBJ2-3	TGTGCCAGCAGTTACCAACCCAGCGGGGGGGCCGCAGATACGCAGTATTTT	CASSYQPSGGAADTQYF
13	.	TRBV12-3/TRBV12-4	.	TRBJ1-2	TGTGCCAGCAGTCCCTCGCCTAACTATGGCTACACCTTC	CASSPSPNYGYTF
15	few	TRBV27	.	TRBJ2-4	TGTGCCAGCAGTCCGTACGCCGGGACTGAAAACATTCAGTACTTC	CASSPYAGTENIQYF
15	.	TRBV10-2	.	TRBJ2-1	TGCGCCAGCGCCCCGTGGGGGGTATCAGACAATGAGCAGTTCTTC	CASAPWGVSDNEQFF
11	.	TRBV3-1	.	TRBJ1-6	TGTGCCAGCAGCCAAGGTTCACCCCTCCACTTT	CASSQGSPLHF
14	.	TRBV6-2/TRBV6-3	.	TRBJ1-4	TGTGCCAGCAGGACCGGGACACCACCTGAAAAACTGTTTTTT	CASRTGTPPEKLFF
14	few	TRBV29-1	.	TRBJ2-1	TGCAGCGTCCTACAGGGTCCTTACTACAATGAGCAGTTCTTC	CSVLQGPYYNEQFF
13	few	TRBV2	.	TRBJ2-2	TGTGCCAGCAGTGTGAGGGGCACCGGGGAGCTGTTTTTT	CASSVRGTGELFF